Following are 28 T cell receptor beta chains from one sample sequenced in a study of cytomegalovirus exposure and HLA in healthy donors. Researchers ran the PCR with 60 Vbeta and 13 Jbeta primers. Some clones are missing from TCRdb's copy, which holds only in-frame ones; the method was immunoSEQ multiplex PCR. This table holds some 120,000 clones, 80% to 85% found once. Sequencing was done on a sample of PBMCs. All receptors derive from a man aged 30 to 45 in good health and CMV-seropositive.

The chain combines TRBV6-1 with TRBJ2-1; 7 bases are shared with TRBD2. Germline V gene lookup returns CDR1 MNHNS and CDR2 SASEGT. V lost 8 bases to trimming and J lost 2 bases; unmatched junction nucleotides: 3. The CDR3 length is 13 residues. The CDR3 DNA reads TGTGCCAGCCAAGCGGGAACCTACAATGAGCAGTTCTTC. Translation: CASQAGTYNEQFF.

In regard to this clone: Its ends do not fully match the called genes, so a read error is possible. The V gene is TRBV7-9, the J gene TRBJ1-1, with 7 nucleotides matching TRBD1. The CDR3 is made up of 16 amino acids. The germline CDR1 and CDR2 sequences are SEHNR and FQNEAQ (reference sequence). CDR3 amino acids: CSSSLASRGTNTEAFF. In DNA, the CDR3 is TGTTCCAGCAGCTTAGCTAGCAGGGGGACGAACACTGAAGCTTTCTTT. Full variable domain (missing parts from reference TRBV7-9 and TRBJ1-1): DTGVSQNPRHKITKRGQNVTFRCDPISEHNRLYWYRQTLGQGPEFLTYFQNEAQLEKSRLLSDRFSAERPKGSFSTLEIQRTEQGDSAMYLCSSSLASRGTNTEAFFGQGTRLTVV.

This clone was counted between two and nine times. The V call is TRBV6-1, the J call TRBJ1-1, with D tentatively TRBD1 (5 bases). This CDR3 has 14 residues. The germline V and J ends were trimmed by 2 bases and 5 bases, with 12 bases remaining between them. The germline V gene has CDR1 MNHNS and CDR2 SASEGT. The CDR3 sequence: CASSEQGEGTEAFF. The CDR3 DNA follows: TGTGCCAGCAGTGAACAGGGTGAAGGTACTGAAGCTTTCTTT.

The chain is built from TRBV6-5 and TRBJ2-7; 7 nucleotides align to TRBD1. The CDR3 is 13 residues long. The germline V gene has CDR1 MNHEY and CDR2 SVGAGI. Germline trimming cut 5 bases from V and 2 bases from J; bases unmatched to any gene: 3. The chain's CDR3 is CASSRTGPYEQYV. In DNA, the CDR3 is TGTGCCAGCAGTCGGACAGGCCCCTACGAGCAGTACGTC.

This clone was seen more than once but under ten times. This rearrangement joins TRBV5-6 to TRBJ2-5; possibly TRBD2 for D (6 bases). V was pared by 0 bases and J by 5 bases, with 14 bases between. The CDR3 extends over 15 amino acids. Germline CDR1 is SGHDT and CDR2 is YYEEEE. The CDR3 region is CASSLDGSVRETQYF. The DNA of the CDR3 is TGTGCCAGCAGCTTGGACGGGAGTGTACGGGAGACCCAGTACTTC.

This clone has only one observation. The rearrangement joins TRBV10-1 to TRBJ2-5, with TRBD2 matching 8 bases. Per the germline V gene, CDR1 is WNHNN and CDR2 is SYGVQD (reference sequence). The CDR3 has 13 amino acids. V lost 6 bases, J lost 7 bases, and 7 bases stayed unmatched. The CDR3, as DNA: TGCGCCAGCAGCGTGACTAGCGAGGCGACCCAGTACTTC. Residues: CASSVTSEATQYF.

Here the CDR3 reads CASSAGGHGYTF. CDR3 nucleotides: TGTGCCAGCAGCGCAGGGGGCCATGGCTACACCTTC. The chain is built from TRBV2 and TRBJ1-2; 8 nucleotides match TRBD1. The CDR3 runs 12 residues. The J segment lost 6 bases and the V segment lost 6 bases, leaving 3 bases of the junction unmatched. The germline V gene has CDR1 SNHLY and CDR2 FYNNEI.

This clone came up once. This sequence joins TRBV6-1 and TRBJ1-1; 7 positions agree with TRBD1. Germline V gene lookup returns CDR1 MNHNS and CDR2 SASEGT. The CDR3 length is 15 residues. The ends lost 4 bases at V and 0 bases at J; junction bases unmatched: 5. The CDR3 reads CASSVQGGVNTEAFF. The CDR3 nucleotides are TGTGCCAGCAGTGTCCAGGGGGGAGTGAACACTGAAGCTTTCTTT.

The V and J genes are TRBV7-9 and TRBJ2-5, with D perhaps TRBD2 (5 bases). Germline V gene sequence: CDR1 SEHNR, CDR2 FQNEAQ (reference sequence). There are 13 residues in the CDR3. The V end lost 1 base, the J end lost 6 bases, and 9 bases lay between the germline ends. CDR3 protein: CASSLGSDKTQYF. The CDR3 DNA reads as TGTGCCAGCAGCTTAGGTAGCGACAAGACCCAGTACTTC.

The chain carries TRBV5-1 and TRBJ2-2; 7 bases match TRBD1. V was clipped by 6 bases and J by 0 bases; unmatched bases: 8. CDR3 length equals 16 residues. CDR1 is SGHRS and CDR2 is YFSETQ in the germline V gene. The chain's CDR3 is CASIDRVGPNTGELFF. In nucleotides, the CDR3 is TGCGCCAGCATCGACAGGGTGGGTCCGAACACCGGGGAGCTGTTTTTT. Full variable domain (remainder filled in from reference TRBV5-1 and TRBJ2-2): KAGVTQTPRYLIKTRGQQVTLSCSPISGHRSVSWYQQTPGQGLQFLFEYFSETQRNKGNFPGRFSGRQFSNSRSEMNVSTLELGDSALYLCASIDRVGPNTGELFFGEGSRLTVL.

This clone was counted a single time. CDR3 protein: CASTKQGVTEAFF. The CDR3, as DNA: TGTGCCAGCACCAAACAGGGTGTCACTGAAGCTTTCTTT. The rearrangement links TRBV6-5 to TRBJ1-1; possibly TRBD1 for D (6 bases). V was pared by 7 bases and J by 4 bases, with 13 bases between. The CDR3 runs 13 residues. The V gene's germline CDR1 is MNHEY and CDR2 SVGAGI.

This clone was observed a few times. The rearrangement links TRBV19 to TRBJ1-1, with unresolved D. Trimming shortened V by 3 bases and J by 1 base, and 6 bases separated the two germline ends. The CDR3 spans 13 residues. In germline, CDR1 is LNHDA, CDR2 SQIVND (reference sequence). This chain's CDR3 is CASSMSRNTEAFF. DNA for the CDR3: TGTGCCAGTAGTATGTCCAGGAACACTGAAGCTTTCTTT.

This rearrangement joins TRBV2 to TRBJ1-6, with D possibly being TRBD1 (6 bases). The germline CDR1 and CDR2 sequences are SNHLY and FYNNEI. CDR3 length: 14 amino acids. V lost 6 bases, J lost 10 bases, and 16 bases lay in between. For the CDR3, the DNA is TGTGCCAGCAGCGAGGGGGGGCCAGGGTCACCCCTCCACTTT. This codes for CASSEGGPGSPLHF. Combining the CDR3 with reference TRBV2 and TRBJ1-6 gives the whole variable domain EPEVTQTPSHQVTQMGQEVILRCVPISNHLYFYWYRQILGQKVEFLVSFYNNEISEKSEIFDDQFSVERPDGSNFTLKIRSTKLEDSAMYFCASSEGGPGSPLHFGNGTRLTVT.

The chain is built from TRBV15 and TRBJ1-2; tentative D call: TRBD1 (5 bases). The CDR3 extends over 15 amino acids. Germline values: CDR1 LNHNV, CDR2 YYDKDF (reference sequence). Deletions cut 1 base from V and 8 bases from J, with 17 bases between. The CDR3 protein is CATSRVFQGSRGYTF. CDR3 nucleotides: TGTGCCACCAGCAGAGTATTTCAGGGTTCGAGGGGCTACACCTTC.

In its sample, this clone was seen a few times. Germline is not matched at one junction end, which may reflect a read error. The chain joins TRBV19 to TRBJ2-7; D remains unclear. The CDR3 is made up of 13 amino acids. Germline lookup yields CDR1 LNHDA and CDR2 SQIVND (reference sequence). CDR3 sequence: CASSIRSSYGQYF. The CDR3 DNA is TGTGCCAGTAGTATCCGGAGCTCCTACGGGCAGTACTTC.

This clone was detected a few times. The chain employs TRBV2 and TRBJ2-2, with TRBD2 identical over 7 bases. The CDR3 contains 14 residues. Losses at the gene ends were 7 bases for V and 4 bases for J; bases not matched to a gene: 6. CDR1 is SNHLY, CDR2 FYNNEI, per germline. The CDR3 spells CASTPGRGTGELFF. CDR3 nucleotide sequence: TGTGCCAGCACCCCAGGGAGGGGCACCGGGGAGCTGTTTTTT.

J is TRBJ2-3 and V is TRBV7-2, with 10 bases identical to TRBD2. V trimming: 3 bases; J trimming: 7 bases; junction bases outside the gene matches: 7. The germline V gene encodes CDR1 SGHTA and CDR2 FQGNSA. This CDR3 is built from 15 residues. The CDR3 nucleotides are TGTGCCAGCAGCTTCTACACTAGCGGGAAAAATACGCAGTATTTT. It is translated as CASSFYTSGKNTQYF.

This chain joins TRBV5-4 and TRBJ2-7, with 8 bases fitting TRBD1. V was pared by 0 bases and J by 5 bases, with 7 bases of the junction left unmatched. This CDR3 has 15 amino acids. CDR1 and CDR2 from the germline V gene are SGHNT and YYREEE (reference sequence). This CDR3 reads CASSLVRTGRNEQYF. DNA for the CDR3: TGTGCCAGCAGCTTGGTAAGGACAGGGCGAAACGAGCAGTACTTC.

This clone was counted a single time. The chain is built from TRBV14 and TRBJ2-7; a possible D gene is TRBD1 (5 bases). The CDR3 spans 14 residues. V shed 4 bases and J shed 1 base, with 11 bases lying between them. Germline CDR1 is SGHDN and CDR2 is FVKESK. Written as DNA, the CDR3 is TGTGCCAGCAGCCCCCTGGCAGGGTCCTACGAGCAGTACTTC. It encodes CASSPLAGSYEQYF.

The chain employs TRBV5-1 and TRBJ2-7, with 7 bases identical to TRBD1. Per germline, CDR1 SGHRS and CDR2 YFSETQ. This CDR3 comprises 15 residues. V trimming: 0 bases; J trimming: 2 bases; junction bases outside the gene matches: 5. CDR3 bases: TGCGCCAGCAGCTTGGTTCCGGGACAGACCTACGAGCAGTACTTC. Its protein is CASSLVPGQTYEQYF.

The chain recombines TRBV28 with TRBJ2-7; TRBD2 matches at 8 bases. Germline assignment: CDR1 MDHEN and CDR2 SYDVKM. The CDR3 has 14 amino acids. With 4 bases clipped from V and 4 bases from J, the junction kept 6 bases outside the gene matches. CDR3 DNA: TGTGCCAGCAGTTCAGCCGGGGGGGCTTACGAGCAGTACTTC. It translates to CASSSAGGAYEQYF.

The chain recombines TRBV7-9 with TRBJ1-3; TRBD1 is a possible D gene (6 bases). The CDR3 is 14 residues long. The germline V gene encodes CDR1 SEHNR and CDR2 FQNEAQ (reference sequence). V was cut by 6 bases and J by 0 bases, with 9 bases left in between. CDR3 DNA: TGTGCCAGCAGTGACAGGTTCTCTGGAAACACCATATATTTT. It yields the protein CASSDRFSGNTIYF.

This clone was seen a single time. V and J are TRBV5-1 and TRBJ2-3; D unclear. Trimming removed 6 bases from V and 3 bases from J, with 8 bases in between. CDR3 length equals 12 residues. Germline values: CDR1 SGHRS, CDR2 YFSETQ. The CDR3 reads CASTENTDTQYF. DNA of the CDR3: TGCGCCAGCACCGAGAATACAGATACGCAGTATTTT.

V usage is TRBV18 and J usage is TRBJ2-2; 7 bases are a match to TRBD2. J was trimmed by 4 bases and V by 3 bases; bases with no gene match: 2. Germline V gives CDR1 KGHSH, CDR2 LQKENI. The length of the CDR3 is 14 residues. CDR3 DNA: TGTGCCAGCTCACCGTGGGAGGGCACCGGGGAGCTGTTTTTT. It translates to CASSPWEGTGELFF.

The J gene is TRBJ1-6, the V gene TRBV7-3, with 7 bases fitting TRBD1. The germline CDR1 and CDR2 sequences are SGHTA and FQGTGA. This CDR3 is 15 amino acids long. J lost 5 bases, V lost 3 bases, and 4 bases had no gene match. In DNA form, the CDR3 reads TGTGCCAGCAGCTTCACCGGGACAGATAATTCACCCCTCCACTTT. Its translation is CASSFTGTDNSPLHF. Drawing the rest from reference TRBV7-3 and TRBJ1-6, the complete variable domain is GAGVSQTPSNKVTEKGKYVELRCDPISGHTALYWYRQSLGQGPEFLIYFQGTGAADDSGLPNDRFFAVRPEGSVSTLKIQRTERGDSAVYLCASSFTGTDNSPLHFGNGTRLTVT.

This chain connects TRBV9 to TRBJ1-2; 8 bases are a match to TRBD1. After removal of 4 bases from V and 3 bases from J, the junction contained 5 bases not matched to a gene. The CDR3 covers 14 residues. Germline CDR1 is SGDLS and CDR2 is YYNGEE. CDR3 coding DNA: TGTGCCAGCAGCCCTGGGGACAGGTACTATGGCTACACCTTC. It translates to CASSPGDRYYGYTF.

The chain links TRBV13 to TRBJ1-6, with D uncertain. V lost 1 base and J lost 8, with 12 bases in between. The germline CDR1 and CDR2 sequences are PRHDT and FYEKMQ (reference sequence). CDR3 length: 15 residues. The CDR3 protein is CASSLEGRRDSPLHF. DNA of the CDR3: TGTGCCAGCAGCTTAGAGGGCCGGCGGGATTCACCCCTCCACTTT.

This chain uses TRBV10-3 with TRBJ2-3, with 10 bases that match TRBD2. CDR3 length: 13 amino acids. Germline V lookup: CDR1 ENHRY, CDR2 SYGVKD. The junction had 2 bases not matched to a gene; V was cut back by 8 bases and J by 3 bases. For the CDR3, the DNA is TGTGCCATCGGACTAGCGGCTACAGATACGCAGTATTTT. Translating it yields CAIGLAATDTQYF.